This TCR beta chain was identified in a study of blood T cell repertoires in COVID-19 (dated by TCRdb to between 2020 and 2021). With regard to the full study: Samples from collaborators originated in the United States, Italy and Spain and spanned both the acute and convalescent phases of COVID-19. The dataset comprised deeply sampled blood TCRbeta repertoires from subjects exposed to, actively infected with, or recovered from COVID-19. The sample metadata nearly always contained a de-identified subject ID, COVID-19 status, age in years and sex. Where available, HLA class I and class II types were obtained from metadata supplied by the sample provider rather than from assay-based typing. The material from the prospective study consisted of cDNA or gDNA derived from T cells, B-cell-depleted T cells, or PBMCs. The samples were drawn from two sources: the first 160 participants of the ongoing ImmuneRACE study, and 1,000 to 1,500 subjects contributed by 6 global collaborators. The repertoires were released in a freely available public database meant as a resource for research on the immune response to SARS-CoV-2. Study-level results and caveats: The quantity of clinical and demographic metadata differed by source and by participant and was supplied without curation.

In the prospective study, participants were about 18 to 90 years old, resided in fewer than 25 geographic areas of the United States, and were enrolled through a virtual design. To assign participants to cohorts, the prospective study relied on clinical history that participants themselves reported in a screening survey and a study questionnaire. ImmuneRACE Cohort 3 recovered participants were defined by two consecutive negative NP/OP PCR tests, healthcare professional clearance, or symptom resolution. Each participant in the prospective study had whole blood, serum and a nasopharyngeal or oropharyngeal swab collected by mobile phlebotomists. Additional blood draws and questionnaires over an approximately two-month period could optionally be provided by prospective study participants. Blood samples from the prospective study were shipped frozen or at room temperature prior to DNA extraction. TCRbeta CDR3 regions were amplified from genomic DNA by means of the immunoSEQ Assay, a bias-controlled multiplex PCR. Per the authors' processing: Within the assay, amplification of reference gene primers was used to estimate how many nucleated cells each sample contained. Sequence reads were collapsed and filtered to measure the absolute abundance of every unique TCRbeta CDR3 rearrangement. Productive Simpson clonality was computed per sample as the square root of Simpson's diversity index over productive rearrangements. Not all clones reach the TCRdb copy of this immuneACCESS table, which keeps in-frame sequences only. Checked studies attribute under half of the gap to unresolved V genes and leave the rest unexplained. That table supplies the V and J calls and clone size; D and trimming were determined from the DNA. Present in this sample are 200,000 to 250,000 clones, over 75% of which were seen just once. The top ten clonotypes cover approximately 3.1% of the sample.

On this clone itself: There is no known antigen for this receptor. Base qualities are not at hand, and no much larger clone is one base apart.

The TCR sequence derives from a woman aged 55-70 years who had recovered from COVID-19. Sequencing was carried out using PBMCs or T cells enriched from blood (not recorded which).

The CDR3 protein is CASNRQGGGNEKLFF. The DNA sequence follows: TGTGCCAGCAACCGACAGGGCGGGGGGAATGAAAAACTGTTTTTT. The rearrangement combines TRBV6-6 with TRBJ1-4; 7 bases in between match TRBD1. Inclusive of the bounding cysteine and phenylalanine, the CDR3 is 15 residues long. The retained sequence is limited to the CDR3, 45 bases, with the frame set at the first base. The germline V end is reduced by 7 bases and the J end by 5 bases; junction bases left unmatched: 10. CDR1 and CDR2 were assigned from the germline V gene (reference sequence) as MNHNY and SVGAGI.